The T cell receptor beta chain under discussion was sequenced for a study of shared T cell receptors in the human thymus. The CDR3 consists of 14 residues. Germline CDR1 reads SGHNT; CDR2 reads YYREEE (reference sequence). V was clipped by 1 base and J by 4 bases, with 10 bases between them. Assay: immunoSEQ multiplex PCR; the TCRdb copy retains only in-frame clones and omits some. The table has under 700,000 clones, 75% to 85% seen once. This sample also belongs to another study, concerning human thymus T cells. That work contributes: Resections removed during corrective heart surgery provided the thymus tissue used. Thymic and blood repertoires seemed to show skewed V and J gene use. Reports from related research described highly overlapping thymic repertoires among unrelated individuals.

This clonotype originated in a boy under two years old with a congenital heart defect. The sequencing sample was made of thymocytes. V usage is TRBV5-4 and J usage is TRBJ2-3; unclear D gene. For the CDR3, the DNA is TGTGCCAGCAGCTTGCCCCCGTCCGCAGATACGCAGTATTTT. It translates to CASSLPPSADTQYF. Full variable domain (outside the CDR3, taken from reference TRBV5-4 and TRBJ2-3): ETGVTQSPTHLIKTRGQQVTLRCSSQSGHNTVSWYQQALGQGPQFIFQYYREEENGRGNFPPRFSGLQFPNYSSELNVNALELDDSALYLCASSLPPSADTQYFGPGTRLTVL.